This record looks at one TCR beta chain sequence and its context. The antigen is undetermined. Trimming removed 1 base from V and 7 bases from J; junction bases left unmatched: 6. CDR1 is SGHDT and CDR2 is YYEEEE in the germline V gene. This CDR3 comprises 15 residues. TCRdb's table, derived via immunoSEQ multiplex PCR, lists solely in-frame clones and lacks some. The table shows roughly 130,000 clones, with 75% to 95% occurring only once. This sample is drawn from a study of cytotoxic CD8 clonotypes in ibrutinib-treated CLL. Findings and caveats of the study: Private clonotypes, not public ones, expanded at ibrutinib response. Upon ibrutinib response clonality rose, and upon progression it fell back toward baseline.

The starting material was PBMCs, obtained after 12 months of ibrutinib treatment. This receptor was obtained from a human donor with chronic lymphocytic leukemia. J is TRBJ2-1 and V is TRBV5-6, with TRBD2 matching 9 bases. This CDR3 is CASSLQSSGKNEQFF. The CDR3 DNA follows: TGTGCCAGCAGCTTGCAGTCTAGCGGGAAGAATGAGCAGTTCTTC.